This is a list of T cell receptor beta chains from one sample in a study of T cell responses to AZD1222 COVID-19 vaccine. Using immunoSEQ multiplex PCR, the repertoire was profiled, and TCRdb retains in-frame clones only, with some absent. The sample lists 100,000 to 150,000 clones; around 84% were seen once. Sequenced here: peripheral blood, sampled on day 0 of AZD1222 vaccination. Receptors were obtained from an adult in good health. CDR3s include the opening cysteine and the closing phenylalanine or tryptophan. D genes are given only for firm matches. Size is stated for part of the rows, as once, few or many counts, or as a class when the clone is expanded.

TRBV5-1	once	TRBJ1-2	-	TGCGCCAGCAGCATGACGGACAGTTATGGCTACACCTTC	CASSMTDSYGYTF
TRBV27	few	TRBJ2-3	-	TGTGCCAGCAGGATAGGGACAATGGGGACAGATACGCAGTATTTT	CASRIGTMGTDTQYF
TRBV6-2/TRBV6-3	-	TRBJ1-1	TRBD1	TGTGCCAGCAGTACCCCACAGGGGGCGGCGGGCACTGAAGCTTTCTTT	CASSTPQGAAGTEAFF
TRBV2	-	TRBJ1-4	-	TGTGCCAGCAGTCCCCAGGCGGGGTTTGGCGAAAAACTGTTTTTT	CASSPQAGFGEKLFF
TRBV24-1	-	TRBJ1-2	-	TGTGCCACCAGTGATTTTGGTGACTACACCTTC	CATSDFGDYTF
TRBV6-5	-	TRBJ2-3	-	TGTGCCAGCAGTTACTCGCGAGGGACAGATACGCAGTATTTT	CASSYSRGTDTQYF
TRBV12-3/TRBV12-4	-	TRBJ1-4	-	TGTGCCAGCAGTTTGAACGAAAAACTGTTTTTT	CASSLNEKLFF
TRBV27	-	TRBJ1-2	TRBD1	TGTGCCAGCAGGACCATCAGGGGGGCATATGGCTACACCTTC	CASRTIRGAYGYTF
TRBV9	-	TRBJ1-2	TRBD1	TGTGCCAGCAGCGTAGCTACGGGGGCACAGGGGACGGGCTATGGCTACACCTTC	CASSVATGAQGTGYGYTF
TRBV5-4	-	TRBJ1-2	-	TGTGCCAGCAGCTTGGCCGGTAGGACAAACTATGGCTACACCTTC	CASSLAGRTNYGYTF
TRBV2	-	TRBJ1-2	-	TGTGCCAGCACTGACTCGGGAGTACTCGGTAACTATGGCTACACCTTC	CASTDSGVLGNYGYTF
TRBV5-4	-	TRBJ2-5	-	TGTGCCAGCAGCTTGGTACTCAGAGGAGGTGTATTCGGAGAGACCCAGTACTTC	CASSLVLRGGVFGETQYF
TRBV7-3	-	TRBJ2-3	TRBD2	TGTGCCAGCAGCTTCGCCCTAGCGGGAGAAGGAGATACGCAGTATTTT	CASSFALAGEGDTQYF
TRBV30	-	TRBJ1-2	-	TGTGCCTGGGCCTTAACAGATAACTATGGCTACACCTTC	CAWALTDNYGYTF
TRBV19	-	TRBJ1-1	TRBD1	TGTGCCTCCTCGTGGGGACAGGGGTATGGGGAGAGGACTGAAGCTTTCTTT	CASSWGQGYGERTEAFF
TRBV24-1	-	TRBJ2-7	TRBD1	TGTGCCACCAGAACCAGGGACAGGGGGATCTACGAGCAGTACTTC	CATRTRDRGIYEQYF
TRBV7-2	once	TRBJ2-2	-	TGTGCCAGCAGCTTAGGTGCTTCTGGGGAGCTGTTTTTT	CASSLGASGELFF
TRBV7-2	once	TRBJ1-4	-	TGTGCCAGCAGCCTGATAGGCGGGGAAAAACTGTTTTTT	CASSLIGGEKLFF
TRBV2	-	TRBJ1-4	-	TGTGCCAGCAGTGAAGGGACAGTACCTGAAAAACTGTTTTTT	CASSEGTVPEKLFF
TRBV7-6	-	TRBJ2-7	-	TGTGCCAGCAGCTTGTTTGGTTCCGGGGCCGCCTACGAGCAGTACTTC	CASSLFGSGAAYEQYF
TRBV11-2	few	TRBJ2-6	-	TGTGCCAGCAGCCCACTGGGGGGCTCTGGGGCCAACGTCCTGACTTTC	CASSPLGGSGANVLTF
TRBV5-4	-	TRBJ1-3	TRBD1	TGTGCCAGCAGCGGGACAGGGCTTGGAAACACCATATATTTT	CASSGTGLGNTIYF
TRBV6-5	-	TRBJ2-1	-	TGTGCCAGCAGTCGACCCCCTGAATCCAATGAGCAGTTCTTC	CASSRPPESNEQFF
TRBV27	-	TRBJ1-2	-	TGTGCCAGCAGTTTACAGGGAATATTGGGTGGCTACACCTTC	CASSLQGILGGYTF
TRBV18	-	TRBJ2-5	-	TGTGCCAGCTCACTACGAACGGGGCCCGCGGGAGAGACCCAGTACTTC	CASSLRTGPAGETQYF
TRBV7-3	-	TRBJ1-4	TRBD1	TGTGCCAGCAGCCCTGGGGGACAGAATAATGAAAAACTGTTTTTT	CASSPGGQNNEKLFF
TRBV24-1	-	TRBJ2-3	-	TGTGCCACCAGTGGCCTCAGGGCAGATACGCAGTATTTT	CATSGLRADTQYF
TRBV6-2/TRBV6-3	-	TRBJ1-4	-	TGTGCCAGCAGTTATGTCGGGACCGTCCGTGAAAAACTGTTTTTT	CASSYVGTVREKLFF